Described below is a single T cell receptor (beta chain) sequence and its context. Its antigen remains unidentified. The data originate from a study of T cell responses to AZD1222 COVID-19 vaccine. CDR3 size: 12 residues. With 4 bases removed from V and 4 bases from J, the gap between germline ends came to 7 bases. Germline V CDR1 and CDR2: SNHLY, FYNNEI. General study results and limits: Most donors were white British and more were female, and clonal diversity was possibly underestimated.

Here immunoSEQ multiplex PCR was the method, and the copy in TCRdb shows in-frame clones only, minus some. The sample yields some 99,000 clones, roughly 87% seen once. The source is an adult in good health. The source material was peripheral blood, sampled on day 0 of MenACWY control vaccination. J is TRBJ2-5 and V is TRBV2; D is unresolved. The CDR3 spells CASSVVGETQYF. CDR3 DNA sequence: TGTGCCAGCAGTGTAGTAGGAGAGACCCAGTACTTC.